The 21 T cell receptor beta chains presented below share a single source sample, sequenced in a study of PD-1 blockade in classical Hodgkin lymphoma. Every patient was affected by relapse after autologous stem cell transplantation, while exposure to brentuximab vedotin was not uniform. Clones were read by immunoSEQ multiplex PCR, and TCRdb kept only the in-frame ones, dropping some. The data hold approximately 99,000 clones, with 81% observed a single time. Here the sequenced sample was peripheral blood mononuclear cells (PBMCs), taken before the second cycle of nivolumab. The source of these receptors is a human donor with classical Hodgkin lymphoma.

This sequence joins TRBV6-5 and TRBJ2-7, with D unclear. CDR3 length: 11 amino acids. Germline CDR1 and CDR2: MNHEY and SVGAGI. V lost 2 bases to trimming and J lost 5 bases, with 4 bases between them. The DNA of the CDR3 is TGTGCCAGCAGTTACAGCGACGAGCAGTACTTC. This translates into CASSYSDEQYF.

The rearrangement joins TRBV7-3 to TRBJ2-1; no definite D call. V dropped 2 bases and J dropped 0 bases, with 11 bases sitting between them. In germline, CDR1 is SGHTA, CDR2 FQGTGA. The length of the CDR3 is 16 residues. As DNA, the CDR3 is TGTGCCAGCAGCTTATACGGGTCCAGCTCCTACAATGAGCAGTTCTTC. Translation: CASSLYGSSSYNEQFF.

The rearrangement uses TRBV18 and TRBJ2-7, with D hard to call. Trimming shortened V by 2 bases and J by 2 bases, and 7 bases separated the two germline ends. The CDR3 contains 13 residues. Germline V gene lookup returns CDR1 KGHSH and CDR2 LQKENI. The CDR3: CASSPRAPYEQYF. The CDR3 nucleotides read TGTGCCAGCTCACCAAGGGCGCCCTACGAGCAGTACTTC.

This chain joins TRBV29-1 and TRBJ2-2; D is perhaps TRBD1 or TRBD2 (6 bases each). The CDR3 totals 13 residues. Trimming stripped 7 bases from V and 3 bases from J, with 12 bases between. Per germline, CDR1 SQVTM and CDR2 ANQGSEA. The CDR3 nucleotides are TGCAGCGGGGGGGACACCTACACCGGGGAGCTGTTTTTT. Its translation: CSGGDTYTGELFF.

This chain uses TRBV9 with TRBJ1-5; D is possibly TRBD1 (6 bases). There are 14 residues in the CDR3. Trimming took off 4 bases at V and 2 bases at J, with 10 bases between the two ends. Per germline, CDR1 SGDLS and CDR2 YYNGEE. This CDR3 is CASSLGGGNQPQHF. The CDR3 DNA reads as TGTGCCAGCAGCCTCGGGGGCGGCAATCAGCCCCAGCATTTT.

V usage is TRBV15 and J usage is TRBJ2-1, with D maybe TRBD1 (5 bases). V was pared by 5 bases and J by 6 bases, with 11 bases between. This CDR3 has 13 amino acids. Germline CDR1 reads LNHNV; CDR2 reads YYDKDF (reference sequence). The CDR3 protein is CATSWGPGNEQFF. CDR3 nucleotide sequence: TGTGCCACCAGCTGGGGCCCGGGCAATGAGCAGTTCTTC.

The CDR3 is CASSEYGSGNTIYF. CDR3 DNA: TGTGCCAGCAGTGAATATGGCTCTGGAAACACCATATATTTT. The rearrangement uses TRBV25-1 and TRBJ1-3; the D is unclear. Germline-derived CDR1 and CDR2 are MGHDK and SYGVNS. CDR3 length: 14 amino acids. Trimming removed 0 bases from V and 0 bases from J, with 3 bases in between. The whole variable domain, remainder taken from reference TRBV25-1 and TRBJ1-3, is EADIYQTPRYLVIGTGKKITLECSQTMGHDKMYWYQQDPGMELHLIHYSYGVNSTEKGDLSSESTVSRIRTEHFPLTLESARPSHTSQYLCASSEYGSGNTIYFGEGSWLTVV.

The chain couples TRBV9 to TRBJ2-7, with a weak D call TRBD1 (6 bases). Deletions cut 0 bases from V and 7 bases from J, with 14 bases between. The CDR3 spans 14 residues. The V gene's germline CDR1 is SGDLS and CDR2 YYNGEE. The CDR3: CASSVEGPGHEQYF. The CDR3 DNA is TGTGCCAGCAGCGTAGAAGGCCCGGGACATGAGCAGTACTTC.

This rearrangement joins TRBV6-6 to TRBJ2-1, with 9 bases that match TRBD1. The V and J ends lost 6 bases and 4 bases, in that order; junction bases with no gene match: 4. CDR3 size: 14 residues. Per the germline V gene, CDR1 is MNHNY and CDR2 is SVGAGI (reference sequence). CDR3 region: CASRGQGQYNEQFF. The CDR3, as DNA: TGTGCCAGCAGAGGACAGGGGCAATACAATGAGCAGTTCTTC.

To note about this clone: This sample includes further DNA sequences coding for the same CDR3. The chain couples TRBV7-2 to TRBJ2-1; no clear D gene. Germline CDR1 SGHTA, CDR2 FQGNSA. V lost 3 bases and J 6 bases, leaving 3 bases between the germline ends. The CDR3 runs 11 residues. CDR3 loop: CASSFLNEQFF. For the CDR3, the DNA is TGTGCCAGCAGCTTTCTCAATGAGCAGTTCTTC. Complete variable domain (other parts from reference TRBV7-2 and TRBJ2-1): GAGVSQSPSNKVTEKGKDVELRCDPISGHTALYWYRQSLGQGLEFLIYFQGNSAPDKSGLPSDRFSAERTGGSVSTLTIQRTQQEDSAVYLCASSFLNEQFFGPGTRLTVL.

V gene TRBV6-5 combines with J gene TRBJ2-7; D possibly corresponds to TRBD1 (6 bases). CDR3 length: 14 amino acids. Germline CDR1 reads MNHEY; CDR2 reads SVGAGI. Trimming took 2 bases from V and 5 from J, leaving 13 bases between them. DNA of the CDR3: TGTGCCAGCAGTTACCGGACAGTAGAGGACGAGCAGTACTTC. It codes for CASSYRTVEDEQYF.

This clone showed up just once. J is TRBJ2-3 and V is TRBV5-1; possible D gene TRBD1, 7 bases. V shed 8 bases and J shed 2 bases, with 21 bases lying between them. Germline V gene sequence: CDR1 SGHRS, CDR2 YFSETQ. The CDR3 contains 16 residues. CDR3 residues: CAREGTDRINTDTQYF. DNA of the CDR3: TGCGCCAGGGAGGGGACAGATAGGATTAACACAGATACGCAGTATTTT.

The rearrangement joins TRBV5-4 to TRBJ1-2, with a possible D match to TRBD1 (5 bases). The CDR3 has 15 amino acids. Germline-derived CDR1 and CDR2 are SGHNT and YYREEE (reference sequence). With 0 bases removed from V and 2 bases from J, the gap between germline ends came to 11 bases. DNA for the CDR3: TGTGCCAGCAGCTTGGGCCGCAGGGAAAACTATGGCTACACCTTC. Protein sequence: CASSLGRRENYGYTF.

The chain joins TRBV19 to TRBJ1-2, with D perhaps TRBD1 (5 bases). V was shortened by 8 bases and J by 6 bases, with 19 bases between the two germline ends. Germline CDR1 is LNHDA and CDR2 is SQIVND (reference sequence). The CDR3 is 14 residues long. The DNA for the CDR3 is TGTGCCAGTCGAGGGCAGGGTCGGACCCATGGCTACACCTTC. Its translation is CASRGQGRTHGYTF.

V gene TRBV18 combines with J gene TRBJ2-7; D may be TRBD1 or TRBD2 (5 bases each). With 3 bases removed from V and 3 bases from J, the gap between germline ends came to 9 bases. Germline assignment: CDR1 KGHSH and CDR2 LQKENI. This CDR3 region has 13 residues. The CDR3 DNA reads TGTGCCAGCTCACCCCCAGGGAGCTACGAGCAGTACTTC. Translating it yields CASSPPGSYEQYF.

This clone appeared many times. The J gene is TRBJ2-2, the V gene TRBV5-1; tentatively, D is TRBD1 or TRBD2 (7 bases each). V dropped 1 base and J dropped 4 bases, with 17 bases sitting between them. Germline CDR1 and CDR2: SGHRS and YFSETQ. The CDR3 is 17 amino acids. The CDR3 nucleotides read TGCGCCAGCAGCTTGATTCAGGGGGTAGCGGGCACCGGGGAGCTGTTTTTT. Its protein is CASSLIQGVAGTGELFF.

This clone was counted only a few times. The rearrangement links TRBV6-6 to TRBJ1-5; D not resolved. V was clipped by 7 bases and J by 0 bases, with 10 bases between them. Germline loops: CDR1 MNHNY, CDR2 SVGAGI (reference sequence). CDR3 length equals 14 residues. This CDR3 is CASTSGYSNQPQHF. CDR3 DNA: TGTGCCAGCACCTCAGGATATAGCAATCAGCCCCAGCATTTT.

This chain links TRBV29-1 with TRBJ2-3; a possible D gene is TRBD2 (6 bases). V was pared by 1 base and J by 4 bases, with 12 bases between. Germline values: CDR1 SQVTM, CDR2 ANQGSEA. The CDR3 consists of 14 residues. In nucleotides, the CDR3 is TGCAGCGTTGAAGGCGGGAAATCAGCAGATACGCAGTATTTT. This sequence encodes CSVEGGKSADTQYF.

The count of this clone is one. The rearrangement joins TRBV5-1 to TRBJ1-4; possible D gene TRBD1, 6 bases. The CDR3 is made up of 16 amino acids. V dropped 0 bases and J dropped 4 bases, with 13 bases sitting between them. CDR1 and CDR2 (germline): SGHRS, YFSETQ. CDR3 in amino acids: CASSLGGGAGNEKLFF. The CDR3 coding sequence is TGCGCCAGCAGCTTGGGTGGGGGCGCCGGTAATGAAAAACTGTTTTTT.

This clone showed up just a few times. This rearrangement joins TRBV9 to TRBJ1-3; D ambiguous. This CDR3 comprises 17 residues. Germline V CDR1 and CDR2: SGDLS, YYNGEE. V lost 0 bases and J 0 bases, leaving 13 bases between the germline ends. As DNA, the CDR3 is TGTGCCAGCAGCGTAGGTCGTAGGGCGTTCTCTGGAAACACCATATATTTT. As protein: CASSVGRRAFSGNTIYF.

The chain is built from TRBV7-8 and TRBJ2-5; D is ambiguous. The ends were cut back, 0 bases at V and 3 bases at J, with 2 bases in the middle. The CDR3 totals 12 residues. Germline CDR1 is SGHVS and CDR2 is FQNEAQ. For the CDR3, the DNA is TGTGCCAGCAGCTTAGCGGAAGAGACCCAGTACTTC. This codes for CASSLAEETQYF.